Listed below are T cell receptor beta chains from one sample, sequenced in a study of blood T cell repertoires in COVID-19. Profiling relied on immunoSEQ multiplex PCR, and the TCRdb table lists in-frame clones only, not all of them. The table includes fewer than 350,000 clones, around 88% detected once. The specimen was peripheral blood. The receptors derive from a woman in her twenties or thirties with COVID-19, enrolled during active disease. Both conserved end residues are part of each CDR3.

>TRBV2
CASRRQGYNEQFF
>TRBV2
CASSLFSYNSPLHF
>TRBV28
CASSPTKRANVLTF
>TRBV29-1
CSVDRGLYGYTF
>TRBV24-1
CATSDYDRGLGETQYF
>TRBV14
CASSQTGSNSPLHF
>TRBV5-1
CASSLGTGKAEAFF
>TRBV3-1/TRBV3-2
CASSQLLAGQETQYF
>TRBV18
CASSQGLAANTGELFF
>TRBV4-2
CASSQEGTPTQDTQYF
>TRBV9
CASSGLADNYEQYF
>TRBV6-1
CASNVAGGLSTDTQYF
>TRBV18
CASSPTENNIQYF
>TRBV6-1
CASSEVGGGAVDEQFF
>TRBV2
CASSDGTVNSPLHF
>TRBV6-5
CASRPGGDYGYTF
>TRBV7-9
CASSPRDNEKLFF
>TRBV24-1
CATSGPRGGYTDTQYF
>TRBV5-6
CASTGGGTEAFF
>TRBV5-8
CASSLTRSNTGELFF
>TRBV15
CATSGGAREKLFF
>TRBV19
CASSQWQALTEKLFF
>TRBV2
CASSEGSADTYGYTF
>TRBV6-2/TRBV6-3
CASSIRGGNPNQPQHF
>TRBV6-2/TRBV6-3
CASSYGTGPTDTQYF
>TRBV9
CASSPGTSGGVRQETQYF
>TRBV19
CASSNRTGINGSPLHF
>TRBV12-3/TRBV12-4
CASSLGGDEQFF
>TRBV5-8
CASSLGAQDIQYF
>TRBV2
CASSAGIGTGELFF
>TRBV12-3/TRBV12-4
CARGQSNQPQHF
>TRBV19
CASKLQGPNSPLHF
>TRBV10-3
CAISPGKETEAFF
>TRBV4-1
CASSKTGTVTDTQYF
>TRBV12-3/TRBV12-4
CASSWSLEQYF
>TRBV27
CASSYQDSDTQYF
>TRBV7-2
CASSSQATEAFF
>TRBV7-2
CASSLGQFANYGYTF
>TRBV2
CASSGPDSGGYTF
>TRBV2
CASTLMTGPGTQYF
>TRBV5-1
CASSSQYGTDNEKLFF
>TRBV24-1
CATSDYSVRGVGGYTF
>TRBV9
CASTAVVSGGEAFF
>TRBV7-2
CASSLAPTGSGNTIYF
>TRBV10-2
CASRGRSTEAFF
>TRBV2
CASNIQGFQETQYF
>TRBV28
CASREGTYGYTF
>TRBV7-9
CANTQGVTGELFF
>TRBV5-6
CASSFRIQGAWVTEAFF
>TRBV11-2
CASSESGALYNEQFF
>TRBV19
CASTRQGLYNSPLHF
>TRBV23-1
CAFPPHRGLGGNTIYF